What follows are 31 T cell receptor beta chains derived from one specimen sequenced in a study of beta chain features in type 1 diabetes. Study-level points and caveats: Shortening of TCRB CDR3s, moderate but significant, appeared in all four CD4+ subsets of Type 1 diabetes patients.

cDNA synthesis used the whole RNA isolate, giving expressed TCRB sequences. Profiling relied on immunoSEQ multiplex PCR, and the TCRdb table lists in-frame clones only, not all of them. Of about 660,000 clones in the sample, around 15% were seen once. Their target antigens are unknown. The sample was naive CD4+ T cells from blood. Receptor source: a man aged 18 to 30 with type 1 diabetes.

This chain links TRBV23-1 with TRBJ1-4; D call uncertain. TRBV23-1 is flagged as an ORF with uncertain function. The CDR3 covers 17 residues. The germline V and J ends were trimmed by 0 bases and 4 bases, with 15 bases remaining between them. The CDR3 DNA reads TGCGCCAGCAGTCAATCAGGACCAGGAAGGCTTAATGAAAAACTGTTTTTT. Protein product: CASSQSGPGRLNEKLFF.

Only a few counts were recorded for this clone. The chain joins TRBV4-1 to TRBJ2-3, with D perhaps matching TRBD2 (5 bases). The V gene's germline CDR1 is MGHRA and CDR2 YSYEKL. Trimming took 0 bases from V and 0 from J, leaving 10 bases between them. The CDR3 runs to 16 residues. The CDR3 coding sequence is TGCGCCAGCAGCCAAGAGCCTCTAGCTAGCACAGATACGCAGTATTTT. As protein: CASSQEPLASTDTQYF.

This clone was seen a handful of times. The CDR3: CASSSEFPYGYTF. For the CDR3, the DNA is TGCGCCAGCAGCTCCGAATTCCCGTATGGCTACACCTTC. V and J are TRBV5-1 and TRBJ1-2; D not certain. The CDR3 runs 13 residues. CDR1 SGHRS and CDR2 YFSETQ come from the germline V gene. The V gene lost 3 bases and the J gene lost 5 bases, with 11 bases spanning the gap.

This clone was counted a few times. The CDR3 reads CASSLGQLSSYEQYF. The CDR3 DNA is TGTGCCAGCAGCTTGGGTCAGCTAAGCTCCTACGAGCAGTACTTC. This sequence joins TRBV5-4 and TRBJ2-7; D is unclear. With 0 bases removed from V and 0 bases from J, the gap between germline ends came to 10 bases. Germline CDR1 SGHNT, CDR2 YYREEE (reference sequence). The CDR3 loop spans 15 amino acids.

A note on this clone: Other DNA sequences from this sample encode an identical CDR3 as well. The V gene is TRBV6-6, the J gene TRBJ2-3; 8 bases fit TRBD1. Germline V CDR1 and CDR2: MNHNY, SVGAGI (reference sequence). V lost 2 bases, J lost 0 bases, and 4 bases stayed unmatched. The CDR3 consists of 16 residues. CDR3 in amino acids: CASSYPTGASTDTQYF. Written as DNA, the CDR3 is TGTGCCAGCAGTTACCCGACAGGGGCGAGCACAGATACGCAGTATTTT.

The V gene is TRBV2, the J gene TRBJ2-2, with D perhaps TRBD2 (5 bases). The CDR3 consists of 14 residues. V was pared by 6 bases and J by 2 bases, with 10 bases between. Germline CDR1 and CDR2: SNHLY and FYNNEI. The CDR3 reads CASRPGTNTGELFF. CDR3 bases: TGTGCCAGCAGGCCGGGAACCAACACCGGGGAGCTGTTTTTT.

This clone was counted a few times. The chain uses TRBV5-6 and TRBJ2-5; D is unclear. The V gene lost 1 base and the J gene lost 3 bases, with 10 bases spanning the gap. The germline V gene encodes CDR1 SGHDT and CDR2 YYEEEE. The CDR3 is 14 amino acids. The DNA for the CDR3 is TGTGCCAGCAGCTTGAGTTCCTGGAAAGAGACCCAGTACTTC. The encoded protein is CASSLSSWKETQYF.

The chain has TRBV11-3 and TRBJ2-1; a weak D match, TRBD2 (5 bases). This CDR3 has 14 residues. Per the germline V gene, CDR1 is SGHNT and CDR2 is YENEEA. Trimming removed 1 base from V and 10 bases from J, with 14 bases in between. In DNA, the CDR3 is TGTGCCAGCAGCTTAGGGCTAGCTCCCCGCGAGCAGTTCTTC. Translation gives CASSLGLAPREQFF.

This clone showed up just a few times. The chain combines TRBV25-1 with TRBJ2-2; D remains unclear. The CDR3 spans 12 residues. Germline V lookup: CDR1 MGHDK, CDR2 SYGVNS. Trimming took 1 base from V and 7 from J, leaving 4 bases between them. The CDR3 DNA reads as TGTGCCAGCAGTGAATCGTACGGGGAGCTGTTTTTT. Protein sequence: CASSESYGELFF.

The chain combines TRBV21-1 with TRBJ2-7; the D call of TRBD2 is as the table states it, not checked on the DNA. TRBV21-1 is labeled a pseudogene. The CDR3 length is 16 residues. The CDR3 loop reads CASSKGAGPDSYEQYF. The CDR3 DNA reads TGTGCCAGCAGCAAAGGTGCGGGCCCAGACTCCTACGAGCAGTACTTC.

This clone was observed a handful of times. The J gene is TRBJ2-2, the V gene TRBV9, with TRBD1 matching over 7 bases. The CDR3 covers 14 residues. Unmatched junction bases numbered 7, after V lost 4 bases and J lost 7 bases. CDR1 is SGDLS, CDR2 YYNGEE, per germline. DNA of the CDR3: TGTGCCAGCAGCCCGACAGGGTTCGACGGGGAGCTGTTTTTT. This encodes CASSPTGFDGELFF.

Only a few counts were recorded for this clone. V and J are TRBV10-3 and TRBJ1-2; D is perhaps TRBD1 (6 bases). This CDR3 spans 15 amino acids. With 0 bases removed from V and 4 bases from J, the gap between germline ends came to 12 bases. Looked up from germline, CDR1 is ENHRY and CDR2 is SYGVKD. CDR3 region: CAISESGQGSYGYTF. The CDR3, as DNA: TGTGCCATCAGTGAGTCTGGGCAGGGGAGCTATGGCTACACCTTC.

The chain couples TRBV28 to TRBJ1-5; D possibly corresponds to TRBD1 (5 bases). V was trimmed by 4 bases and J by 1 base, leaving 14 bases between them. The CDR3 runs 16 residues. The V gene's germline CDR1 is MDHEN and CDR2 SYDVKM. This chain's CDR3 is CASSSGHVLSNQPQHF. The DNA for the CDR3 is TGTGCCAGCAGTTCAGGACACGTCTTGAGCAATCAGCCCCAGCATTTT.

As for this clone: Other nucleotide sequences in the sample specify the same CDR3. This rearrangement joins TRBV18 to TRBJ2-5; no clear D. V lost 3 bases and J 1 base, leaving 6 bases between the germline ends. This CDR3 spans 13 amino acids. The germline V gene has CDR1 KGHSH and CDR2 LQKENI. The CDR3 region is CASSPGSQETQYF. As DNA, the CDR3 is TGTGCCAGCTCACCGGGAAGCCAAGAGACCCAGTACTTC.

The chain is built from TRBV15 and TRBJ2-7; D gene ambiguous. Germline V gives CDR1 LNHNV, CDR2 YYDKDF (reference sequence). The CDR3 covers 14 residues. Deletions cut 0 bases from V and 5 bases from J, with 11 bases between. CDR3 protein: CATSRDPELNEQYF. In DNA form, the CDR3 reads TGTGCCACCAGCAGAGATCCGGAGCTCAACGAGCAGTACTTC.

This clone has more than one count but fewer than ten. The chain recombines TRBV4-1 with TRBJ2-1; D ambiguous. CDR1 and CDR2 from the germline V gene are MGHRA and YSYEKL. CDR3 length equals 14 residues. Trimming removed 0 bases at V and 4 bases at J, with 7 bases between. CDR3 loop: CASSQDGRYNEQFF. In DNA, the CDR3 is TGCGCCAGCAGCCAAGATGGTCGGTACAATGAGCAGTTCTTC.

The chain combines TRBV4-1 with TRBJ1-4; 9 nucleotides match TRBD1. CDR3 size: 17 residues. Germline CDR1 reads MGHRA; CDR2 reads YSYEKL. Trimming took 2 bases from V and 13 from J; bases not matched to a gene: 17. CDR3 coding DNA: TGCGCCAGCAGCCAACCGACCCGGGACAGGGCCTTGCGGATACTGTTTTTT. It codes for CASSQPTRDRALRILFF.

The table lists this clone with a few counts. The rearrangement joins TRBV30 to TRBJ1-1, with D uncertain. The CDR3 has 13 amino acids. Germline V gene lookup returns CDR1 GTSNPN and CDR2 SVGIG (reference sequence). The V gene lost 8 bases and the J gene lost 2 bases, with 15 bases spanning the gap. CDR3 DNA: TGTGCCCGAGCCGGTAGGGATAACACTGAAGCTTTCTTT. It translates to CARAGRDNTEAFF.

J is TRBJ1-5 and V is TRBV18, with D tentatively TRBD1 (5 bases). CDR3 length: 16 residues. Germline V CDR1 and CDR2: KGHSH, LQKENI. V was trimmed by 4 bases and J by 5 bases, leaving 18 bases between them. The CDR3 loop reads CASSRTTGGLDQPQHF. CDR3 nucleotide sequence: TGTGCCAGCTCACGAACTACAGGAGGATTGGATCAGCCCCAGCATTTT.

V usage is TRBV30 and J usage is TRBJ2-3; D not resolved. Germline lookup yields CDR1 GTSNPN and CDR2 SVGIG (reference sequence). Deletions cut 2 bases from V and 10 bases from J, with 13 bases between. The CDR3 is 12 amino acids. The CDR3 loop is CAWSMVSAAQYF. In DNA, the CDR3 is TGTGCCTGGAGTATGGTTAGTGCGGCGCAGTATTTT.

The CDR3 sequence is CASSFRLAGAHDEQFF. The CDR3 region has the DNA TGTGCCAGCAGCTTTAGACTAGCGGGAGCCCACGATGAGCAGTTCTTC. V usage is TRBV5-4 and J usage is TRBJ2-1; 12 nucleotides align to TRBD2. V lost 2 bases, J lost 8 bases, and 8 bases stayed unmatched. The CDR3 loop spans 16 amino acids. Germline V gives CDR1 SGHNT, CDR2 YYREEE (reference sequence).

This chain joins TRBV4-1 and TRBJ2-1; 10 nucleotides agree with TRBD2. Per germline, CDR1 MGHRA and CDR2 YSYEKL. Germline trimming cut 5 bases from V and 15 bases from J; bases unmatched to any gene: 13. This CDR3 comprises 14 residues. The CDR3 protein is CASSSPAGGPLRFF. The CDR3 DNA reads as TGCGCCAGCAGCTCCCCAGCGGGGGGGCCTTTACGGTTCTTC.

This sequence joins TRBV5-1 and TRBJ1-2; D is perhaps TRBD1 (5 bases). Germline-derived CDR1 and CDR2 are SGHRS and YFSETQ. Between the trimmed V and J ends, which lost 4 bases and 0 bases, there was a span of 10 bases. This CDR3 is built from 14 residues. The CDR3 sequence is CASSVGRTNYGYTF. For the CDR3, the DNA is TGCGCCAGCAGCGTGGGACGGACTAACTATGGCTACACCTTC.

For this clone: Germline and junction disagree at one end, which may indicate a read error. The V call is TRBV7-7, the J call TRBJ2-7; D is unresolved. Germline-derived CDR1 and CDR2 are SSHAT and FNYEAQ (reference sequence). The CDR3 length is 13 residues. CDR3 region: CASSLGPSYEQYF. CDR3 in DNA: TGTGCTAGCAGCTTAGGTCCTAGCTACGAGCAGTACTTC.

This chain links TRBV30 with TRBJ1-5; D might be TRBD1 (5 bases). V was shortened by 4 bases and J by 6 bases, with 13 bases between the two germline ends. From germline, CDR1 is GTSNPN and CDR2 SVGIG (reference sequence). This CDR3 contains 13 residues. The CDR3 reads CAWNRDPSQPQHF. In DNA, the CDR3 is TGTGCCTGGAACCGGGACCCCAGTCAGCCCCAGCATTTT. Drawing the rest from reference TRBV30 and TRBJ1-5, the complete variable domain is SQTIHQWPATLVQPVGSPLSLECTVEGTSNPNLYWYRQAAGRGLQLLFYSVGIGQISSEVPQNLSASRPQDRQFILSSKKLLLSDSGFYLCAWNRDPSQPQHFGDGTRLSIL.

The gene calls are TRBV7-9 and TRBJ2-1; D unclear. This CDR3 contains 13 residues. Per the germline V gene, CDR1 is SEHNR and CDR2 is FQNEAQ (reference sequence). The V end was cut by 2 bases, the J end by 10 bases, with 12 bases between. CDR3 loop: CASSLIAAREQFF. CDR3 sequence (DNA): TGTGCCAGCAGCTTAATAGCAGCCCGGGAGCAGTTCTTC.

The chain couples TRBV6-5 to TRBJ2-7, with D maybe TRBD1 (6 bases). V was pared by 5 bases and J by 6 bases, with 11 bases between. Per the germline V gene, CDR1 is MNHEY and CDR2 is SVGAGI. There are 12 residues in the CDR3. CDR3 region: CASSLTGSEQYF. Written as DNA, the CDR3 is TGTGCCAGCAGTCTTACAGGGTCCGAGCAGTACTTC.

This chain connects TRBV11-2 to TRBJ2-1, with D perhaps matching TRBD2 (5 bases). Per germline, CDR1 SGHAT and CDR2 FQNNGV. V was shortened by 1 base and J by 7 bases, with 8 bases between the two germline ends. The CDR3 consists of 13 residues. CDR3: CASSLGSGNEQFF. As DNA, the CDR3 is TGTGCCAGCAGCTTAGGATCGGGGAATGAGCAGTTCTTC.

This chain connects TRBV28 to TRBJ2-5; 7 bases line up with TRBD1. With the DNA end fitting TRBJ2-7 better, the J assignment may be wrong. CDR1 is MDHEN and CDR2 is SYDVKM in the germline V gene. The CDR3 extends over 14 amino acids. CDR3 nucleotides: TGTGCCAGCAGACCCCACCGGGACAGCCTCGAGCAGTACTTC. Residues: CASRPHRDSLEQYF.

The V gene is TRBV5-4, the J gene TRBJ2-3, with no clear D. The V end was cut by 4 bases, the J end by 5 bases, with 11 bases between. Germline CDR1 is SGHNT and CDR2 is YYREEE (reference sequence). This CDR3 contains 13 residues. The CDR3 reads CASSTRQGDTQYF. CDR3 DNA sequence: TGTGCCAGCAGCACCCGCCAAGGAGATACGCAGTATTTT.

The table lists this clone with a count of one. The chain recombines TRBV7-2 with TRBJ2-2; D not certain. In germline, CDR1 is SGHTA, CDR2 FQGNSA. Deletions cut 4 bases from V and 6 bases from J, with 15 bases between. The CDR3 contains 15 residues. The CDR3 nucleotides read TGTGCCAGCAGCTCCCGGCAACGAGTCGCCGGGGAGCTGTTTTTT. It translates to CASSSRQRVAGELFF.